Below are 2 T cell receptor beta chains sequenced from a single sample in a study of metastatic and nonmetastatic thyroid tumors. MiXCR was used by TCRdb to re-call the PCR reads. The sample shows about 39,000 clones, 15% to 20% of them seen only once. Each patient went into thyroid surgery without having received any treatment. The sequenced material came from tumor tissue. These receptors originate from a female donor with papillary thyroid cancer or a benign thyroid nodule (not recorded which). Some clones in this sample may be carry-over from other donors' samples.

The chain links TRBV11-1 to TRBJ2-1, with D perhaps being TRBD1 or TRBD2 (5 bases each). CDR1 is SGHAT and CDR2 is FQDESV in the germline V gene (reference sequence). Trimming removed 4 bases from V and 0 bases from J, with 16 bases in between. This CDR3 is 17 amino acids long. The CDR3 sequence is CASSSGAVVSSYNEQFF. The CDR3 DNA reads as TGTGCCAGCAGCTCCGGGGCGGTAGTCAGCTCCTACAATGAGCAGTTCTTC.

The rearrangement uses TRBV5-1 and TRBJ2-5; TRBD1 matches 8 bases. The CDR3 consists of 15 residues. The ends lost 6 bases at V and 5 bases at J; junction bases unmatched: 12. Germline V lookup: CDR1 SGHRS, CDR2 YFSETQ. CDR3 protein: CASTNPGGGLETQYF. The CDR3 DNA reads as TGCGCCAGCACCAACCCAGGGGGCGGACTGGAGACCCAGTACTTC.